This TCR beta chain was recorded in a study of CD8 T cells in Susac syndrome. The authors reverse transcribed about 0.5 to 1 ug RNA with random hexamers. TCRdb called the immunoSEQ multiplex PCR reads again in MiXCR, with one record for every CDR3 protein. The table lists roughly 330,000 distinct CDR3 sequences, roughly 94% of them singletons. This CDR3 comprises 20 residues. In germline, CDR1 is SSHAT, CDR2 FNYEAQ (reference sequence). With regard to this clonotype: The germline gene is not matched at one end of the junction; a read error may be the cause.

This sequence was found in a human donor with multiple sclerosis. This sequence joins TRBV7-7 and TRBJ2-4; 9 nucleotides agree with TRBD2. The source material was CD4+ T cells from PBMCs. The CDR3 reads CASSLVGPAGGLTAKNIQYF. Written as DNA, the CDR3 is TGTGCTAGCAGCTTAGTAGGTCCAGCGGGGGGCCTTACAGCCAAAAACATTCAGTACTTC.